This T cell receptor beta chain was sequenced in a study of T cell changes during pregnancy in multiple sclerosis. This clone occurred a few times. Measured with immunoSEQ multiplex PCR; TCRdb has only the in-frame clones, and not every one. The sample consists of fewer than 60,000 clones, 95% of them appearing once. Per germline, CDR1 SGDLS and CDR2 YYNGEE. The CDR3 extends over 14 amino acids. V dropped 3 bases and J dropped 8; count of bases not matched to a gene: 9. The genes are TRBV9 and TRBJ1-1; 8 bases are a match to TRBD1. This material consisted of CD8+ T cells from peripheral blood mononuclear cells, taken in the first trimester of pregnancy. This clonotype was sampled from a female donor with multiple sclerosis, enrolled in a pregnancy study. As DNA, the CDR3 is TGTGCCAGCAGCGCCATGACAGGGGACCTCGAAGCTTTCTTT. Translated: CASSAMTGDLEAFF.